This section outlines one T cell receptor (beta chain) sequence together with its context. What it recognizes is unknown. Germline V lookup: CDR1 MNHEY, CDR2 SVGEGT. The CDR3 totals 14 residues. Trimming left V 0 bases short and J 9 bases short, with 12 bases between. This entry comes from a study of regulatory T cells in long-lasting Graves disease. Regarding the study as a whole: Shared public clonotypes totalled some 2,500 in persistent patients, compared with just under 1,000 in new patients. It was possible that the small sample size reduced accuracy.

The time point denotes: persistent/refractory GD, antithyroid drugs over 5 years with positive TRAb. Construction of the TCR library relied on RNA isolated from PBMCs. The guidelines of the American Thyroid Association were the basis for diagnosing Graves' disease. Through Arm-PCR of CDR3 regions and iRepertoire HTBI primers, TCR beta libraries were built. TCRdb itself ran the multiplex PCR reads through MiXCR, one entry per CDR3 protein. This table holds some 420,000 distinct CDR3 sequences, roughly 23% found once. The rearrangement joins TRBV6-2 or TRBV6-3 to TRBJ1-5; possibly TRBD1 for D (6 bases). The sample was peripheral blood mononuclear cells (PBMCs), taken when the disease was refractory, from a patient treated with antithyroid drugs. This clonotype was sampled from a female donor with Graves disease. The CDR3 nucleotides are TGTGCCAGCAGTTACTCGAGGGGGGGTGGGCCCCAGCATTTT. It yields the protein CASSYSRGGGPQHF.